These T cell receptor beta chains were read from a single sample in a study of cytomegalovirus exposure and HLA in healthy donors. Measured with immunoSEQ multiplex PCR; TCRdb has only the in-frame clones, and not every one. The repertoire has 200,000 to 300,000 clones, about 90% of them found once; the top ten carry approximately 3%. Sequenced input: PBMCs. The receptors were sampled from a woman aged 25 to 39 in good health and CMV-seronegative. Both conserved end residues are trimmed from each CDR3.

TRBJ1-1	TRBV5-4	ASRKPAADTEAF
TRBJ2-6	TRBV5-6	ASSLGPDQGAPGANVLT
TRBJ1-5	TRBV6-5	ASSYEGTQPQH
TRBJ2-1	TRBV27	ASGLHEQF
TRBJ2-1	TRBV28	ASSLNYNEQF
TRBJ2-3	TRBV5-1	ASSFGTGVSTDTQY
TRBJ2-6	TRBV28	ASSLEGLRGGSGANVLT
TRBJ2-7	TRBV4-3	ASSQGGAGGTWEQY
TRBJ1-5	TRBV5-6	ASSLLEGNQH
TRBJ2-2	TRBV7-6	ASSLAGQVPTGELF
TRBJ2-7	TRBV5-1	ASRVGLAGGNSYEQY
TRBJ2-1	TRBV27	ASSLVPGPLI
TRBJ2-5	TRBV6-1	ASSEASRASYQETQY
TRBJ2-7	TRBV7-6	ASSFSSGSQLNEQY
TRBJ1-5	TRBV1	TSSQRQGRSNQPQH
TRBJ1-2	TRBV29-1	SVGGQGDYGYT
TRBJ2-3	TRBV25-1	ASSAGTGITDTQY
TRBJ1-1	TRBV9	ASSVGWGEGDTEAF
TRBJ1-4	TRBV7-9	ASSLDEKLF
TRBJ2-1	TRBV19	ASSIVLAGGRNEQF
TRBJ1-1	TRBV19	ASSEGWGRNTEAF
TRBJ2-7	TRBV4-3	ASSQVVAGPSSYEQY
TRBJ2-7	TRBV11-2	ASSLDFRLRTYEQY
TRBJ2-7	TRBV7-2	ASSLDSGTGGEQY
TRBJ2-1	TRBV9	ASSVYGGGNEQF
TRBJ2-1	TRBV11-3	ASSFSGSNSEQF
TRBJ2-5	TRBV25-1	ASSEIQRETQY
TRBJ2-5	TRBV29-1	SVRRGGAWQETQY
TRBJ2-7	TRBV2	ASSDSPTYEQY
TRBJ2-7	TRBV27	ASSFVGTPGGEQY
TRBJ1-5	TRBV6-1	ASRSEDGLGSQH
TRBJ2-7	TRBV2	ASSEGQGALH
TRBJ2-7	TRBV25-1	ASSEADYEQY
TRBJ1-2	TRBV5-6	ASSFNSNYGYT
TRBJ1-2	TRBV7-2	ASSQFNYGYT
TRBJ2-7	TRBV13	ASSSSGRAGDEQY
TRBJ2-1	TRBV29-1	SASSVVEQF
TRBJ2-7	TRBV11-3	ASSLEQGNEQY
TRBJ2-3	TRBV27	ASSPRLSDTQY
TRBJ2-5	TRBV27	ASSLSGTGEETQY
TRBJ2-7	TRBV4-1	ASSHGTGAYEQY
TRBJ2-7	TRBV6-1	ASSEKQGVMPYEQY
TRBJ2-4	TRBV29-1	SVETAKNIQY
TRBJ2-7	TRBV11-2	ASSLATQGEQY
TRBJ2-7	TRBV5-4	ASSLAGSNPYEQY
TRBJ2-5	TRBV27	ASSRQGAETQY
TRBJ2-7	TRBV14	ASSFRDRGFYEQY
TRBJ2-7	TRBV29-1	SVETNSYEQY
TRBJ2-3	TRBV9	ASSVGLAGARTDTQY
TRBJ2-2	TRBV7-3	ASSFQNGELF
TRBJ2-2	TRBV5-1	ASSWTSFGGELF
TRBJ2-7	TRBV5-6	ASSLGPGLNYEQY